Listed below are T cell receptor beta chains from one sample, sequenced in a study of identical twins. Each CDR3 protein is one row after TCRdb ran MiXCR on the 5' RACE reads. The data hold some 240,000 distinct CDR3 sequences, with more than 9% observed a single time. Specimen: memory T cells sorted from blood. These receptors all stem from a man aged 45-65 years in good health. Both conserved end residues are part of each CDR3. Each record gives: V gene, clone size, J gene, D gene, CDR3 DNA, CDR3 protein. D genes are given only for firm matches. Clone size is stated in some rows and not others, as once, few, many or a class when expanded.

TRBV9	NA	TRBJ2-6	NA	TGTGCCAGCAGCGTTAGACCTCTCTCTGGGGCCAACGTCCTGACTTTC	CASSVRPLSGANVLTF
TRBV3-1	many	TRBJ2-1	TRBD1	TGTGCCAGCAGCCCGGGACAGGGAAGGGGGAATGAGCAGTTCTTC	CASSPGQGRGNEQFF
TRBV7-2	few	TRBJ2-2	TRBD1	TGTGCCAGCAGCCAGGGACAGGGTGGAACCGGGGAGCTGTTTTTT	CASSQGQGGTGELFF
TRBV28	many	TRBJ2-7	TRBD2	TGTGCCAGCAGTTTGGCGGGAGGAACCAACGAGCAGTACTTC	CASSLAGGTNEQYF
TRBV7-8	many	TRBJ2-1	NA	TGTGCCAGCAGCTTAAGGAGGGGAATATCGGGCAATGAGCAGTTCTTC	CASSLRRGISGNEQFF
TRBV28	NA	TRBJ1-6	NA	TGTGCCAGCAGACAGGAACCTAATTCACCCCTCCACTTT	CASRQEPNSPLHF
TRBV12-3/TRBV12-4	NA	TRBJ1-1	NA	TGTGCCAGCAGTTTATTTAAGGGGCCAGAAGCTTTCTTT	CASSLFKGPEAFF
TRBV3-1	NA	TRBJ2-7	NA	TGTGCCAGCACCCGGGGAGGTTCATCGACCTACGAGCAGTACTTC	CASTRGGSSTYEQYF
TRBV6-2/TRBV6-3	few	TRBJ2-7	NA	TGTGCCAGCAGTTACTGGGACGGACCTTACGAGCAGTACTTC	CASSYWDGPYEQYF
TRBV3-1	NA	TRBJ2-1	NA	TGTGCCAGCAGCCCGAGAACGGGGGGCGTCCACAATGAGCAGTTCTTC	CASSPRTGGVHNEQFF
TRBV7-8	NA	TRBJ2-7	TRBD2	TGTGCCAGCAGCTTAGGGGCTTTGGTAGCGGGAGGTTACGAGCAGTACTTC	CASSLGALVAGGYEQYF
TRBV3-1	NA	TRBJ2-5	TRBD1	TGTGCCAGCAGCCAAGATCTAATTCGGACAGGGATGTGTGAGACCCAGTACTTC	CASSQDLIRTGMCETQYF
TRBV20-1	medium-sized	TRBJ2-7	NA	TGCAGTGCTAGAGGTGGGTTGGCCATCCACGAGCAGTACTTC	CSARGGLAIHEQYF
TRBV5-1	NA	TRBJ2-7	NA	TGCGCCAGCAGCTTGGATTCAGGTCGGTACGAGCAGTACTTC	CASSLDSGRYEQYF
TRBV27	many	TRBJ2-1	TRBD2	TGTGCCAGCAGTTTACCTAGCGGGGGGGCAGATTACAATGAGCAGTTCTTC	CASSLPSGGADYNEQFF
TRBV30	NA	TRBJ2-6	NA	TGTGCCTGGAGTCGGGTCTCTGGGGCCAACGTCCTGACTTTC	CAWSRVSGANVLTF
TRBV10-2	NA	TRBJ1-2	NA	TGCGCCAGCACCCAGAGAGGGGATCGCTATGGCTACACCTTC	CASTQRGDRYGYTF
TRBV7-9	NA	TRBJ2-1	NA	TGTGCCAGCAGCCTCGTGCTAGAGCAGTTCTTC	CASSLVLEQFF
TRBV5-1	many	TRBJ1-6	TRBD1	TGCGCCAGCAGCATGACAGGGGGCGCAGATTCACCCCTCCACTTT	CASSMTGGADSPLHF
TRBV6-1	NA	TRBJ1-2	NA	TGTGCCAGCAGTGAAGCGCTCGACGGTGTTGGCTACACCTTC	CASSEALDGVGYTF
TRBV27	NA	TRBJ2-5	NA	TGTGCCAGCAGTTTCCAGTACGGGAGCGGGGAGACCCAGTACTTC	CASSFQYGSGETQYF
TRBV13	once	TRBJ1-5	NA	TGTGCCAGCAGCCGGAGAGGGGGAGATCAGCCCCAGCATTTT	CASSRRGGDQPQHF
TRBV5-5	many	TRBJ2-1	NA	TGTGCCAGCAGGGCCGGGAGAATAAACAATGAGCAGTTCTTC	CASRAGRINNEQFF
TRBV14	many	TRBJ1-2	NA	TGTGCCAGCAGCCACCCGCAGTGGGGGGGCGAGGATGGCTACACCTTC	CASSHPQWGGEDGYTF
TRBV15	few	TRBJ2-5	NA	TGTGCCACCAGCAGAGATTTTGGGGAGACCCAGTACTTC	CATSRDFGETQYF
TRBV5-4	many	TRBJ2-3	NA	TGTGCCAGCAGCCTCCACCAGGGAATCGCAGATACGCAGTATTTT	CASSLHQGIADTQYF
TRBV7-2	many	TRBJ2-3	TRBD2	TGTGCCAGCAGCTTAGCGGCTAGCGGGCTCACAGATACGCAGTATTTT	CASSLAASGLTDTQYF
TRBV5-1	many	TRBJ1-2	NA	TGCGCCAGCAGCTTGGGCCGGAGCTCTAACTATGGCTACACCTTC	CASSLGRSSNYGYTF
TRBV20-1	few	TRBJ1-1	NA	TGCAGTGCTACCGGGCAGTCGAACACTGAAGCTTTCTTT	CSATGQSNTEAFF
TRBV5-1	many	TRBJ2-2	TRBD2	TGCGCCAGCAGCGGAGGACTAGCGGGAACCGGGGAGCTGTTTTTT	CASSGGLAGTGELFF
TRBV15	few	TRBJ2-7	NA	TGTGCCACCAGCTGGGGTCCGGATGTCGAGCAGTACTTC	CATSWGPDVEQYF
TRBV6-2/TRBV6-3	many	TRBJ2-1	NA	TGTGCCAGCAGTTCGGTCGGCTCCTACAATGAGCAGTTCTTC	CASSSVGSYNEQFF
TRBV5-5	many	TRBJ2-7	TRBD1	TGTGCCAGCAGCTCAAACCCGGGACAGGGAGCCTACGAGCAGTACTTC	CASSSNPGQGAYEQYF
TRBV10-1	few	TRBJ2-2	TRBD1	TGCGCCAGTACCCCGGGACAGTCCACCGGGGAGCTGTTTTTT	CASTPGQSTGELFF
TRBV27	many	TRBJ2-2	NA	TGTGCCAGCAGCTTCGACAGGACCGGGGAGCTGTTTTTT	CASSFDRTGELFF
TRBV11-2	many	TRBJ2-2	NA	TGTGCCAGCAGCTTAGGGGGACGGGAGCTGTTTTTT	CASSLGGRELFF
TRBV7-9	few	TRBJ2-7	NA	TGTGCCAGCAGCTTTTCTTACACTATAGGTGAGCAGTACTTC	CASSFSYTIGEQYF
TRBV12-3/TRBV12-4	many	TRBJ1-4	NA	TGTGCCAGCAGTTCCCCGGGACGGAAGGACGAAAAACTGTTTTTT	CASSSPGRKDEKLFF
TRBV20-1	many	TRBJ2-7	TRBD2	TGCAGTGCTGGAAAAAATAGCGGGGGCCTTACTTACGAGCAGTACTTC	CSAGKNSGGLTYEQYF